What follows are 32 T cell receptor beta chains derived from one specimen sequenced in a study of T cell changes during pregnancy in multiple sclerosis. The data were produced by immunoSEQ multiplex PCR, yet TCRdb's version contains in-frame clones alone and is incomplete. The sample yields about 69,000 clones, just over 90% seen once. The sample in question was peripheral blood, obtained in the third trimester of pregnancy. These receptors were taken from a female donor with multiple sclerosis, enrolled in a pregnancy study.

The CDR3 reads CASSPRLAGGSDTQYF. The CDR3 DNA follows: TGTGCCAGCAGCCCCAGACTAGCGGGGGGCTCAGATACGCAGTATTTT. The V gene is TRBV13, the J gene TRBJ2-3, with 13 bases fitting TRBD2. CDR1 and CDR2 (germline): PRHDT, FYEKMQ (reference sequence). The CDR3 is made up of 16 amino acids. V lost 5 bases and J lost 4; bases outside the gene matches: 6.

In this sample, this clone turned up a few times. The J gene is TRBJ2-7, the V gene TRBV4-1; unclear D gene. CDR1 and CDR2 (germline): MGHRA, YSYEKL. The CDR3 spans 14 residues. With 2 bases removed from V and 6 bases from J, the gap between germline ends came to 14 bases. CDR3 in DNA: TGCGCCAGCAGCCAAAAGCCCTTAAAATCCGAGCAGTACTTC. Encoded protein: CASSQKPLKSEQYF.

The CDR3 region is CASSPRDNHQPQHF. The CDR3 DNA is TGTGCCAGCAGCCCCCGGGACAACCATCAGCCCCAGCATTTT. This chain uses TRBV7-9 with TRBJ1-5; D might be TRBD1 (6 bases). Per germline, CDR1 SEHNR and CDR2 FQNEAQ (reference sequence). CDR3 length: 14 residues. The V and J ends lost 5 bases and 5 bases respectively, with 13 bases between them. Filled out from reference TRBV7-9 and TRBJ1-5, the complete variable domain reads DTGVSQNPRHKITKRGQNVTFRCDPISEHNRLYWYRQTLGQGPEFLTYFQNEAQLEKSRLLSDRFSAERPKGSFSTLEIQRTEQGDSAMYLCASSPRDNHQPQHFGDGTRLSIL.

V and J are TRBV7-8 and TRBJ1-1; D is undetermined. The ends were cut back, 4 bases at V and 0 bases at J, with 6 bases in the middle. CDR1 is SGHVS, CDR2 FQNEAQ, per germline. CDR3 length: 13 residues. The CDR3 DNA reads TGTGCCAGCAGCTCTTATGTGAACACTGAAGCTTTCTTT. Translated: CASSSYVNTEAFF.

The rearrangement joins TRBV5-1 to TRBJ2-1; D gene unclear. In germline, CDR1 is SGHRS, CDR2 YFSETQ. V dropped 1 base and J dropped 6 bases, with 11 bases sitting between them. The CDR3 is 14 residues long. This chain's CDR3 is CASSLFSLGNEQFF. The CDR3 DNA sequence: TGCGCCAGCAGCTTGTTCTCCCTAGGCAATGAGCAGTTCTTC.

This chain uses TRBV5-1 with TRBJ1-2; 9 nucleotides agree with TRBD1. The CDR3 runs to 14 residues. The ends lost 4 bases at V and 6 bases at J; junction bases unmatched: 7. Germline V gives CDR1 SGHRS, CDR2 YFSETQ. Here the CDR3 reads CASSPMRQGDGYTF. For the CDR3, the DNA is TGCGCCAGCAGCCCTATGAGACAGGGGGATGGCTACACCTTC.

The rearrangement joins TRBV27 to TRBJ1-6, with D perhaps matching TRBD1 (6 bases). The CDR3 loop spans 14 amino acids. Trimming cost V 3 bases and J 10 bases, with 13 bases left between them. CDR1 MNHEY and CDR2 SMNVEV come from the germline V gene (reference sequence). In DNA form, the CDR3 reads TGTGCCAGCAGTTTTTTGGACAGAAAGTCACCCCTCCACTTT. It codes for CASSFLDRKSPLHF.

For the CDR3, the DNA is TGTGCCAGCAGCTTAGATTTTCGCGGCCTTTCCCGGGAGCAGTACTTC. Its translation is CASSLDFRGLSREQYF. This sequence joins TRBV11-2 and TRBJ2-7; D is undetermined. V gave up 0 bases and J gave up 7 bases, with 19 bases separating them. CDR1 SGHAT and CDR2 FQNNGV come from the germline V gene. The CDR3 is 16 amino acids.

V gene TRBV5-4 combines with J gene TRBJ1-2; tentatively, D is TRBD1 (6 bases). The CDR3 totals 15 residues. V was shortened by 4 bases and J by 1 base, with 14 bases between the two germline ends. Germline assignment: CDR1 SGHNT and CDR2 YYREEE (reference sequence). The CDR3 DNA sequence: TGTGCCAGCAGCGAATTGGACAGACGTAACTATGGCTACACCTTC. It specifies CASSELDRRNYGYTF.

J is TRBJ2-2 and V is TRBV6-5, with a possible D match to TRBD1 (6 bases). In germline, CDR1 is MNHEY, CDR2 SVGAGI. The CDR3 spans 15 residues. V was trimmed by 2 bases and J by 5 bases, leaving 12 bases between them. Here the CDR3 reads CASSYRIRGTGELFF. CDR3 nucleotide sequence: TGTGCCAGCAGTTACCGGATAAGGGGGACCGGGGAGCTGTTTTTT.

The rearrangement links TRBV6-4 to TRBJ2-3; 12 bases line up with TRBD2. V lost 4 bases to trimming and J lost 6 bases; unmatched junction nucleotides: 5. Germline loops: CDR1 MRHNA, CDR2 SNTAGT. The CDR3 is made up of 15 amino acids. The CDR3 region is CASSALAGGPDTQYF. The CDR3 nucleotides are TGTGCCAGCAGTGCGCTAGCGGGGGGGCCGGATACGCAGTATTTT.

The chain recombines TRBV18 with TRBJ1-3; no definite D call. Germline V lookup: CDR1 KGHSH, CDR2 LQKENI. The CDR3 length is 14 residues. V dropped 6 bases and J dropped 4 bases, with 13 bases sitting between them. The CDR3 region has the DNA TGTGCCAGCTCGCCCGAGGTTGGAGGAAACACCATATATTTT. Encoded protein: CASSPEVGGNTIYF.

The chain is built from TRBV29-1 and TRBJ1-2, with 10 bases fitting TRBD1. Trimming took 1 base from V and 7 from J; bases not matched to a gene: 3. Germline lookup yields CDR1 SQVTM and CDR2 ANQGSEA. The CDR3 has 13 residues. The CDR3 loop reads CSVEGDRGPGYTF. The CDR3 coding sequence is TGCAGCGTTGAAGGAGACAGGGGGCCTGGCTACACCTTC.

The rearrangement joins TRBV27 to TRBJ1-5, with TRBD1 identical over 9 bases. J gave up 6 bases and V 6 bases, and 12 bases lay outside the gene matches. The CDR3 has 16 amino acids. The V gene's germline CDR1 is MNHEY and CDR2 SMNVEV (reference sequence). The CDR3 here is CASRTQGAVEGQPQHF. Written as DNA, the CDR3 is TGTGCCAGCAGGACACAGGGGGCCGTTGAGGGTCAGCCCCAGCATTTT.

The chain employs TRBV25-1 and TRBJ2-3; no firm D call. This CDR3 is built from 13 residues. In germline, CDR1 is MGHDK, CDR2 SYGVNS. Trimming stripped 8 bases from V and 0 bases from J, with 9 bases between. The CDR3: CASGYGSTDTQYF. The CDR3 nucleotides read TGTGCCAGCGGATACGGGAGCACAGATACGCAGTATTTT. The variable domain in full, with the rest retrieved from reference TRBV25-1 and TRBJ2-3, is EADIYQTPRYLVIGTGKKITLECSQTMGHDKMYWYQQDPGMELHLIHYSYGVNSTEKGDLSSESTVSRIRTEHFPLTLESARPSHTSQYLCASGYGSTDTQYFGPGTRLTVL.

This clone was found many times. The chain has TRBV2 and TRBJ1-5; D unresolved. The germline V gene has CDR1 SNHLY and CDR2 FYNNEI. The CDR3 covers 14 residues. The V end was cut by 6 bases, the J end by 4 bases, with 13 bases between. The CDR3 region has the DNA TGTGCCAGCAGCAACGCAGGTTCAAATCAGCCCCAGCATTTT. Protein product: CASSNAGSNQPQHF.

The rearrangement joins TRBV6-5 to TRBJ2-7, with a possible D match to TRBD2 (5 bases). V was pared by 2 bases and J by 0 bases, with 11 bases between. CDR3 length: 15 amino acids. CDR1 and CDR2 from the germline V gene are MNHEY and SVGAGI. For the CDR3, the DNA is TGTGCCAGCAGTTACGGACGGAGGAGCTCCTACGAGCAGTACTTC. Translating it yields CASSYGRRSSYEQYF.

In its sample, this clone was seen once. The CDR3 reads CASSLGAGGPNEQFF. The CDR3 region has the DNA TGTGCCAGCAGCTTAGGGGCGGGGGGGCCCAATGAGCAGTTCTTC. This chain uses TRBV7-2 with TRBJ2-1, with TRBD2 identical over 9 bases. Germline lookup yields CDR1 SGHTA and CDR2 FQGNSA. V dropped 1 base and J dropped 6; count of bases not matched to a gene: 4. The CDR3 loop spans 15 amino acids.

The chain recombines TRBV5-1 with TRBJ2-2, with 13 bases lining up with TRBD2. Germline CDR1 SGHRS, CDR2 YFSETQ. The CDR3 is made up of 18 amino acids. V lost 6 bases to trimming and J lost 1 base; unmatched junction nucleotides: 9. CDR3 amino acids: CASTPRTSGGRNTGELFF. The CDR3, as DNA: TGCGCCAGCACCCCTAGGACTAGCGGGGGCCGGAACACCGGGGAGCTGTTTTTT.

The chain combines TRBV6-5 with TRBJ2-7; possibly TRBD2 for D (5 bases). Trimming removed 0 bases at V and 2 bases at J, with 11 bases between. The length of the CDR3 is 15 residues. Germline loops: CDR1 MNHEY, CDR2 SVGAGI. The CDR3 nucleotides are TGTGCCAGCAGTTACTCCCCGGCGCGGGCCTACGAGCAGTACTTC. It yields the protein CASSYSPARAYEQYF.

The rearrangement links TRBV28 to TRBJ1-3; D not resolved. Germline V gives CDR1 MDHEN, CDR2 SYDVKM. Trimming took off 2 bases at V and 0 bases at J, with 11 bases between the two ends. The CDR3 is 16 amino acids. Here the CDR3 DNA reads TGTGCCAGCAGTTTAGGAGCGATTTACTCTGGAAACACCATATATTTT. Translation: CASSLGAIYSGNTIYF.

The genes are TRBV19 and TRBJ1-1, with 8 bases identical to TRBD1. This CDR3 has 15 amino acids. Losses at the gene ends were 3 bases for V and 6 bases for J; bases not matched to a gene: 9. The germline CDR1 and CDR2 sequences are LNHDA and SQIVND (reference sequence). CDR3 sequence reads: CASSIGYRGGAEAFF. CDR3 nucleotides: TGTGCCAGTAGTATTGGGTACAGGGGGGGGGCTGAAGCTTTCTTT.

This rearrangement joins TRBV7-9 to TRBJ2-7; weak D call: TRBD1 (6 bases). The CDR3 has 11 amino acids. The germline V gene encodes CDR1 SEHNR and CDR2 FQNEAQ (reference sequence). Trimming took 2 bases from V and 11 from J, leaving 10 bases between them. CDR3 loop: CASSLTGFKYF. The CDR3 DNA follows: TGTGCCAGCAGCTTAACAGGGTTCAAGTACTTC.

The count of this clone is one. The chain carries TRBV9 and TRBJ2-7; 9 nucleotides line up with TRBD1. Trimming at V came to 4 bases and at J to 5 bases, leaving 10 bases not matched to a gene. Germline V gene data show CDR1 as SGDLS and CDR2 as YYNGEE. CDR3 length: 15 residues. The CDR3 is CASSLRDREANEQYF. The CDR3 region has the DNA TGTGCCAGCAGCCTCCGGGACAGGGAGGCGAACGAGCAGTACTTC. Combining the CDR3 with reference TRBV9 and TRBJ2-7 gives the whole variable domain DSGVTQTPKHLITATGQRVTLRCSPRSGDLSVYWYQQSLDQGLQFLIQYYNGEERAKGNILERFSAQQFPDLHSELNLSSLELGDSALYFCASSLRDREANEQYFGPGTRLTVT.

The chain uses TRBV6-5 and TRBJ2-1, with 9 bases that match TRBD2. Trimming took 5 bases from V and 7 from J; bases not matched to a gene: 9. Germline assignment: CDR1 MNHEY and CDR2 SVGAGI. The length of the CDR3 is 15 residues. This chain's CDR3 is CASSKVSGGINEQFF. CDR3 sequence (DNA): TGTGCCAGCAGTAAAGTGAGCGGGGGGATTAATGAGCAGTTCTTC.

The rearrangement joins TRBV5-1 to TRBJ2-5, with 11 nucleotides matching TRBD2. J gave up 3 bases and V 4 bases, and 5 bases lay outside the gene matches. Germline values: CDR1 SGHRS, CDR2 YFSETQ. The CDR3 is 15 amino acids. DNA for the CDR3: TGCGCCAGCAGCATCACGACTAGCGGGGAAGAGACCCAGTACTTC. Its protein product is CASSITTSGEETQYF.

The V call is TRBV6-1, the J call TRBJ2-6, with D possibly being TRBD2 (6 bases). Germline CDR1 reads MNHNS; CDR2 reads SASEGT. The V end lost 3 bases, the J end lost 0 bases, and 6 bases lay between the germline ends. The CDR3 totals 15 residues. CDR3 DNA: TGTGCCAGCAGTGAGGGGGGCTCTGGGGCCAACGTCCTGACTTTC. It yields the protein CASSEGGSGANVLTF.

The chain uses TRBV6-6 and TRBJ2-7; 13 positions match TRBD2. Germline V CDR1 and CDR2: MNHNY, SVGAGI (reference sequence). The CDR3 spans 14 residues. V dropped 7 bases and J dropped 4; count of bases not matched to a gene: 4. The CDR3 loop reads CASTSTSGGYEQYF. The CDR3 DNA sequence: TGTGCCAGCACCTCGACTAGCGGGGGGTACGAGCAGTACTTC.

The chain recombines TRBV5-6 with TRBJ1-2; TRBD1 aligns across 9 bases. V lost 3 bases and J lost 8; bases outside the gene matches: 11. The CDR3 totals 15 residues. Germline values: CDR1 SGHDT, CDR2 YYEEEE. Written as DNA, the CDR3 is TGTGCCAGCAGCTGGACGACAGGGGGGACGGTAGGCTACACCTTC. It translates to CASSWTTGGTVGYTF.

The chain carries TRBV27 and TRBJ1-1; D uncertain. V was shortened by 1 base and J by 1 base, with 7 bases between the two germline ends. In germline, CDR1 is MNHEY, CDR2 SMNVEV (reference sequence). The CDR3 length is 14 residues. CDR3 DNA sequence: TGTGCCAGCAGTTTATATCAGGCGAACACTGAAGCTTTCTTT. Translated: CASSLYQANTEAFF.

The chain couples TRBV11-2 to TRBJ1-1; tentative D call: TRBD1 (6 bases). The CDR3 consists of 14 residues. V was shortened by 4 bases and J by 3 bases, with 12 bases between the two germline ends. Germline V CDR1 and CDR2: SGHAT, FQNNGV. CDR3 nucleotide sequence: TGTGCCAGCAGCTGGAGGCCAGGGGACACTGAAGCTTTCTTT. It encodes CASSWRPGDTEAFF.

The chain carries TRBV19 and TRBJ1-1, with 8 bases lining up with TRBD1. The CDR3 sequence is 14 residues long. V was pared by 4 bases and J by 6 bases, with 7 bases of the junction left unmatched. CDR1 and CDR2 (germline): LNHDA, SQIVND (reference sequence). As DNA, the CDR3 is TGTGCCAGTAGTAGAAACAGGGGGGGGTCTGAAGCTTTCTTT. Translating gives CASSRNRGGSEAFF.